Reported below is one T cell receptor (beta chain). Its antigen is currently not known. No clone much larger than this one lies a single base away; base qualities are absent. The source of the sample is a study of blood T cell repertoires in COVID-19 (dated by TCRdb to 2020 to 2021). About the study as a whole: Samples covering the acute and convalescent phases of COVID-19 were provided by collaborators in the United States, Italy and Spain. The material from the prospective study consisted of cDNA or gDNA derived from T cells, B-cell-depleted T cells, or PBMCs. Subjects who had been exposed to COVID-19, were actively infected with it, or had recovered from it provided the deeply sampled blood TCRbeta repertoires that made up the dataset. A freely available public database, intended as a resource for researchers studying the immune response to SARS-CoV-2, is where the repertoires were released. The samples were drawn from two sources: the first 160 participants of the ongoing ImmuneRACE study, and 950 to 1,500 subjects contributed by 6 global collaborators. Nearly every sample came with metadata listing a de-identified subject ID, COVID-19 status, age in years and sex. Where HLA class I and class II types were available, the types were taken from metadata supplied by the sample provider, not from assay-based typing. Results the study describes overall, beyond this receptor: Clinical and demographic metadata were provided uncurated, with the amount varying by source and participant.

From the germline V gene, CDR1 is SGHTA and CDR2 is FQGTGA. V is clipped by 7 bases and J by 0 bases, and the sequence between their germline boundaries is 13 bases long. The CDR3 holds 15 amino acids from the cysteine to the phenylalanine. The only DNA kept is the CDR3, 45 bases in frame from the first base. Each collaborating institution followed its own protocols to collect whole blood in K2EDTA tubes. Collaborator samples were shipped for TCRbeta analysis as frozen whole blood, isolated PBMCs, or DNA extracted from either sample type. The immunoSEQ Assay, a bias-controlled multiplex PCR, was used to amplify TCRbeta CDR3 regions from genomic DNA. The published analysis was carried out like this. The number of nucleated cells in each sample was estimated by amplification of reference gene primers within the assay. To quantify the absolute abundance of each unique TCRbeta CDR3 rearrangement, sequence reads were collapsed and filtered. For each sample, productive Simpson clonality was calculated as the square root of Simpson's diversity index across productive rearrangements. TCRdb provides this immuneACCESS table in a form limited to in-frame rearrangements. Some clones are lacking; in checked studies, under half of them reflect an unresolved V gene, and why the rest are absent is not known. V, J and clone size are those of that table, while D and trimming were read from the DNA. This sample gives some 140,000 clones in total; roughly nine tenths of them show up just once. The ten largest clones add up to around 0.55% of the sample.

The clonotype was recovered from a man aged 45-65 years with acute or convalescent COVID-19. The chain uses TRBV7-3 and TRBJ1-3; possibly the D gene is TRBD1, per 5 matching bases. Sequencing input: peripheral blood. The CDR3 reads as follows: CASILQGYSGNTIYF. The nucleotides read TGTGCCAGCATTCTCCAGGGATACTCTGGAAACACCATATATTTT.